Here is one TCR beta chain with its context. Its antigen is still unknown. The time point denotes: cycle 4 day 1 (C4D1), after more than five weeks of nivolumab. Every patient was affected by relapse after autologous stem cell transplantation, while exposure to brentuximab vedotin was not uniform. Thawed PBMCs were the source of CD4+ T cells, purified by magnetic negative selection. Repertoires were generated with immunoSEQ multiplex PCR, while TCRdb's copy carries only in-frame clones and drops some. The sample yields over 10,000 clones, about 90% seen once. These data belong to a study of PD-1 blockade in classical Hodgkin lymphoma. Study findings and constraints: Baseline diversity was lower in partial responders and progressors than complete responders.

This material consisted of CD4+ T cells from blood, taken before the fourth cycle of nivolumab. This TCR derives from a human donor with classical Hodgkin lymphoma.

The CDR3 spells CASTLRSENQPQHF. CDR3 in DNA: TGTGCCAGCACCCTGCGTTCCGAAAATCAGCCCCAGCATTTT. V and J are TRBV2 and TRBJ1-5; D is uncertain. V lost 7 bases and J lost 4, with 14 bases in between. The CDR3 sequence is 14 residues long. Germline V gene data show CDR1 as SNHLY and CDR2 as FYNNEI.